The 15 T cell receptor beta chains in this list originate from one sample, sequenced in a study of radiotherapy plus CTLA-4 blockade in lung cancer. TCRdb's copy holds only in-frame clones and misses some; the assay was immunoSEQ multiplex PCR. The table shows 40,000 to 55,000 clones, with 70% to 80% occurring only once. Material: peripheral blood, obtained from a patient treated with radiotherapy plus ipilimumab. Source of these receptors: a human donor with non-small cell lung cancer whose response to radiotherapy plus ipilimumab could not be evaluated.

In the case of this clone: Other DNA sequences in the same sample also yield this CDR3. The CDR3 nucleotides are TGTGCCAGCAGTTACTTTTCAGGCACAGATACGCAGTATTTT. This sequence encodes CASSYFSGTDTQYF. This rearrangement joins TRBV6-5 to TRBJ2-3; no reliable D call. Germline V lookup: CDR1 MNHEY, CDR2 SVGAGI. Trimming stripped 1 base from V and 1 base from J, with 6 bases between. The CDR3 extends over 14 amino acids.

The count of this clone is one. The chain couples TRBV7-2 to TRBJ1-1; D remains ambiguous. Trimming cost V 11 bases and J 0 bases, with 16 bases left between them. Germline CDR1 and CDR2: SGHTA and FQGNSA. The CDR3 runs 14 residues. The CDR3, as DNA: TGTGCCGGAGAGAAGTCGGCTATGAACACTGAAGCTTTCTTT. It specifies CAGEKSAMNTEAFF.

The CDR3 spells CASSYSGRAGEQYF. The CDR3, as DNA: TGTGCCAGCAGCTATAGCGGGAGGGCCGGCGAGCAGTACTTC. This chain connects TRBV7-9 to TRBJ2-7; the match to TRBD2 covers 11 bases. V trimming: 4 bases; J trimming: 6 bases; junction bases outside the gene matches: 5. CDR3 size: 14 residues. In germline, CDR1 is SEHNR, CDR2 FQNEAQ (reference sequence).

The chain is built from TRBV4-3 and TRBJ2-5, with TRBD2 matching 9 bases. J gave up 4 bases and V 0 bases, and 12 bases lay outside the gene matches. Germline CDR1 and CDR2: LGHNA and YSLEER. This CDR3 is built from 18 residues. The DNA for the CDR3 is TGCGCCAGCAGCCAAGATAGGCCACTAAGCGGGGGGCCAGAGACCCAGTACTTC. It specifies CASSQDRPLSGGPETQYF.

V gene TRBV5-1 combines with J gene TRBJ1-5; D gene unclear. The CDR3 loop spans 15 amino acids. Germline V lookup: CDR1 SGHRS, CDR2 YFSETQ. V dropped 1 base and J dropped 2 bases, with 10 bases sitting between them. For the CDR3, the DNA is TGCGCCAGCAGCTTGACAGCTATGGGCAATCAGCCCCAGCATTTT. Protein product: CASSLTAMGNQPQHF.

The chain has TRBV7-9 and TRBJ2-5, with TRBD2 matching over 9 bases. CDR3 size: 16 residues. Germline loops: CDR1 SEHNR, CDR2 FQNEAQ (reference sequence). After removal of 1 base from V and 5 bases from J, the junction contained 8 bases not matched to a gene. The CDR3 DNA reads TGTGCCAGCAGCTTAGGGTCCCTAGCGGGACGGGAGACCCAGTACTTC. Translation: CASSLGSLAGRETQYF.

V is TRBV27 and J is TRBJ2-2, with D maybe TRBD1 (6 bases). The V end was cut by 5 bases, the J end by 2 bases, with 12 bases between. This CDR3 region has 15 residues. Germline CDR1 MNHEY, CDR2 SMNVEV (reference sequence). The CDR3: CASSRWGLNTGELFF. DNA for the CDR3: TGTGCCAGCAGTCGGTGGGGGCTAAACACCGGGGAGCTGTTTTTT.

The chain is built from TRBV7-2 and TRBJ1-4; D not certain. Germline V gene sequence: CDR1 SGHTA, CDR2 FQGNSA. Trimming shortened V by 3 bases and J by 4 bases, and 9 bases separated the two germline ends. The CDR3 runs 14 residues. CDR3 nucleotides: TGTGCCAGCAGCTTGGCGGGAAATAATGAAAAACTGTTTTTT. Translated, it gives CASSLAGNNEKLFF.

This clone was observed a single time. The chain has TRBV29-1 and TRBJ2-5; 9 positions agree with TRBD1. TRBJ2-7 matches the DNA end more closely, so the J call is doubtful. CDR3 length: 12 residues. Germline values: CDR1 SQVTM, CDR2 ANQGSEA. For the CDR3, the DNA is TGCAGCGTTGGGGACAGGGTGGGCGAGCAGTACTTC. Amino acid sequence: CSVGDRVGEQYF.

The chain combines TRBV5-1 with TRBJ2-7, with no clear D. The ends were cut back, 0 bases at V and 7 bases at J, with 11 bases in the middle. The V gene's germline CDR1 is SGHRS and CDR2 YFSETQ. The CDR3 is 13 amino acids. The CDR3 nucleotides read TGCGCCAGCAGCTTGGACACAATGAGGGAGCAGTACTTC. Its translation is CASSLDTMREQYF.

The chain employs TRBV4-3 and TRBJ1-4, with unresolved D. Germline V gene data show CDR1 as LGHNA and CDR2 as YSLEER. V was cut by 4 bases and J by 8 bases, with 17 bases left in between. This CDR3 region has 15 residues. The CDR3: CASSLDPTGREKLFF. CDR3 in DNA: TGCGCCAGCAGCCTGGACCCAACCGGGAGGGAAAAACTGTTTTTT.

The chain links TRBV11-2 to TRBJ1-2; TRBD1 matches at 9 bases. Germline lookup yields CDR1 SGHAT and CDR2 FQNNGV. V shed 2 bases and J 6 bases; nucleotides not matched to a gene: 4. CDR3 length: 14 amino acids. This CDR3 reads CASSLNRGQDGYTF. The CDR3 bases are TGTGCCAGCAGCTTAAACAGGGGGCAAGATGGCTACACCTTC.

V and J are TRBV11-1 and TRBJ2-5; 9 positions match TRBD2. The CDR3 is made up of 17 amino acids. The germline V gene encodes CDR1 SGHAT and CDR2 FQDESV (reference sequence). V shed 1 base and J 2 bases; nucleotides not matched to a gene: 8. In nucleotides, the CDR3 is TGTGCCAGCAGCTTAGTGGGGGCTAGCGGGGATCAAGAGACCCAGTACTTC. The encoded protein is CASSLVGASGDQETQYF. The full variable domain, rest sourced from reference TRBV11-1 and TRBJ2-5, is EAEVAQSPRYKITEKSQAVAFWCDPISGHATLYWYRQILGQGPELLVQFQDESVVDDSQLPKDRFSAERLKGVDSTLKIQPAELGDSAMYLCASSLVGASGDQETQYFGPGTRLLVL.

This clone was observed a few times. The chain uses TRBV9 and TRBJ2-2; no reliable D call. The CDR3 contains 14 residues. V lost 2 bases and J 8 bases, leaving 13 bases between the germline ends. Germline V lookup: CDR1 SGDLS, CDR2 YYNGEE. The chain's CDR3 is CASSVISSSGELFF. The CDR3 DNA reads as TGTGCCAGCAGCGTCATTAGCAGCTCAGGGGAGCTGTTTTTT. The full variable domain, its missing parts supplied by reference TRBV9 and TRBJ2-2, is DSGVTQTPKHLITATGQRVTLRCSPRSGDLSVYWYQQSLDQGLQFLIQYYNGEERAKGNILERFSAQQFPDLHSELNLSSLELGDSALYFCASSVISSSGELFFGEGSRLTVL.

CDR3 sequence: CASSAVGNTIYF. Written as DNA, the CDR3 is TGCGCCAGCAGCGCAGTCGGAAACACCATATATTTT. The V call is TRBV5-1, the J call TRBJ1-3; no definite D call. The ends were cut back, 4 bases at V and 4 bases at J, with 6 bases in the middle. Germline CDR1 is SGHRS and CDR2 is YFSETQ. The CDR3 totals 12 residues. The full variable domain, rest sourced from reference TRBV5-1 and TRBJ1-3, is KAGVTQTPRYLIKTRGQQVTLSCSPISGHRSVSWYQQTPGQGLQFLFEYFSETQRNKGNFPGRFSGRQFSNSRSEMNVSTLELGDSALYLCASSAVGNTIYFGEGSWLTVV.